The 14 T cell receptor beta chains given below trace back to one sample, sequenced in a study of vaccination effects on CD4 cells after COVID-19. The antigens of these receptors remain unknown. Viral peptide pools were used in the ViraFEST assay to expand antigen-specific CD4+ T cells, and sequencing came afterward. With about 9 days of culture completed, CD4+ T cells were isolated. Vaccinated participants had no history of SARS-CoV-2 infection and tested negative for nucleocapsid antibodies. TCRdb's table, derived via immunoSEQ multiplex PCR, lists solely in-frame clones and lacks some. The sample has tens of thousands of clones; roughly three quarters are singletons. The sequencing here drew on CD4+ T cells from PBMCs cultured with HCoV-NL63 spike peptides, taken before COVID-19 vaccination. The source of these receptors is a human donor who received a COVID-19 vaccine.

This chain links TRBV6-2 or TRBV6-3 with TRBJ2-6; perhaps D is TRBD1 or TRBD2 (7 bases each). Between the trimmed V and J ends, which lost 7 bases and 2 bases, there was a span of 12 bases. This CDR3 is 15 amino acids long. Germline CDR1 and CDR2: MNHEY and SVGEGT. The chain's CDR3 is CASTPGGAGANVLTF. The CDR3 coding sequence is TGTGCCAGCACCCCAGGGGGGGCTGGGGCCAACGTCCTGACTTTC.

This chain links TRBV15 with TRBJ1-4; D gene unclear. The CDR3 has 14 residues. The germline gives CDR1 LNHNV, CDR2 YYDKDF (reference sequence). V gave up 2 bases and J gave up 7 bases, with 11 bases separating them. The CDR3 DNA sequence: TGTGCCACCAGCAGACAACGGACGGGTGAAAAACTGTTTTTT. Translated: CATSRQRTGEKLFF.

The J gene is TRBJ2-3, the V gene TRBV11-3; possibly TRBD1 for D (7 bases). CDR1 is SGHNT and CDR2 is YENEEA in the germline V gene. The CDR3 is made up of 15 amino acids. Trimming took 4 bases from V and 2 from J, leaving 13 bases between them. The CDR3 protein is CASSSGGWDTDTQYF. CDR3 sequence (DNA): TGTGCCAGCAGCTCAGGGGGGTGGGACACAGATACGCAGTATTTT.

This clone was counted between two and nine times. The chain employs TRBV5-1 and TRBJ1-1, with 8 bases fitting TRBD1. CDR3 length: 16 amino acids. CDR1 and CDR2 (germline): SGHRS, YFSETQ. With 4 bases clipped from V and 4 bases from J, the junction kept 12 bases outside the gene matches. CDR3 sequence (DNA): TGCGCCAGCAGCCCCCAGACAGGGGAGTTTCGCACTGAAGCTTTCTTT. Translation: CASSPQTGEFRTEAFF.

This clone was recorded only once. The rearrangement uses TRBV10-3 and TRBJ1-5; D is unresolved. The CDR3 runs 13 residues. CDR1 is ENHRY and CDR2 is SYGVKD in the germline V gene. V gave up 10 bases and J gave up 10 bases, with 20 bases separating them. This CDR3 reads CATCDGRARPQHF. CDR3 nucleotides: TGTGCCACCTGTGACGGGCGGGCCCGACCCCAGCATTTT.

Concerning this clone itself: The sample carries other DNA sequences with the same CDR3. This chain links TRBV19 with TRBJ1-6; 7 bases line up with TRBD1. The CDR3 length is 13 residues. V lost 5 bases and J lost 6; bases outside the gene matches: 1. CDR1 and CDR2 (germline): LNHDA, SQIVND (reference sequence). The CDR3 here is CASSRDSNSPLHF. The CDR3 DNA sequence: TGTGCCAGTAGTCGGGACAGTAATTCACCCCTCCACTTT.

The sample holds a few counts of this clone. J is TRBJ1-1 and V is TRBV19, with 8 bases matching TRBD1. This CDR3 contains 15 residues. Germline assignment: CDR1 LNHDA and CDR2 SQIVND (reference sequence). Trimming removed 5 bases from V and 4 bases from J; junction bases left unmatched: 9. CDR3 bases: TGTGCCAGTAGTGCCCCCAGGGGGCTGGTCACTGAAGCTTTCTTT. This translates into CASSAPRGLVTEAFF.

CDR3 protein: CASSVFSAEAFF. CDR3 in DNA: TGTGCCAGCAGTGTGTTCAGCGCTGAAGCTTTCTTT. V is TRBV2 and J is TRBJ1-1; D remains unclear. The V gene lost 4 bases and the J gene lost 6 bases, with 9 bases spanning the gap. Germline assignment: CDR1 SNHLY and CDR2 FYNNEI. The CDR3 length is 12 residues.

The J gene is TRBJ2-5, the V gene TRBV5-8; 7 bases line up with TRBD2. Germline V gives CDR1 SGHTS, CDR2 YDEGEE. V was pared by 4 bases and J by 5 bases, with 5 bases of the junction left unmatched. The CDR3 extends over 13 amino acids. This chain's CDR3 is CASSRGVWETQYF. Here the CDR3 DNA reads TGTGCCAGCAGCCGGGGGGTCTGGGAGACCCAGTACTTC.

There are a few counts of this clone. CDR3 loop: CATSSKGRPGELFF. CDR3 nucleotide sequence: TGTGCCACCAGTAGTAAGGGTCGTCCCGGGGAGCTGTTTTTT. The chain has TRBV24-1 and TRBJ2-2, with unresolved D. Deletions cut 6 bases from V and 6 bases from J, with 13 bases between. CDR1 is KGHDR and CDR2 is SFDVKD in the germline V gene. The CDR3 loop spans 14 amino acids.

The CDR3 nucleotides are TGTGCCAGCAGGGACAACTTATACGAGCAGTACGTC. Translation: CASRDNLYEQYV. The J gene is TRBJ2-7, the V gene TRBV2, with D possibly matching TRBD1 (5 bases). The V end was cut by 6 bases, the J end by 4 bases, with 10 bases between. Germline CDR1 and CDR2: SNHLY and FYNNEI. CDR3 length equals 12 residues.

In this sample, this clone turned up a few times. The rearrangement uses TRBV11-2 and TRBJ2-2; maybe TRBD1 (6 bases). With 1 base removed from V and 4 bases from J, the gap between germline ends came to 13 bases. Germline loops: CDR1 SGHAT, CDR2 FQNNGV. CDR3 length: 16 residues. CDR3: CASSLGWQGSTGELFF. As DNA, the CDR3 is TGTGCCAGCAGCTTAGGATGGCAGGGGAGCACCGGGGAGCTGTTTTTT.

To note about this clone: This sample includes further DNA sequences coding for the same CDR3. The gene calls are TRBV6-5 and TRBJ1-2; 7 bases fit TRBD1. The CDR3 consists of 14 residues. Germline V gene data show CDR1 as MNHEY and CDR2 as SVGAGI. V lost 6 bases to trimming and J lost 0 bases; unmatched junction nucleotides: 4. The CDR3 reads CASSRQGANYGYTF. As DNA, the CDR3 is TGTGCCAGCAGCAGACAGGGAGCTAACTATGGCTACACCTTC.

The chain is built from TRBV4-3 and TRBJ2-1; maybe TRBD2 (5 bases). Per germline, CDR1 LGHNA and CDR2 YSLEER. V was clipped by 4 bases and J by 0 bases, with 16 bases between them. The CDR3 covers 17 residues. CDR3 coding DNA: TGCGCCAGCAGCCTAACCTTCGGGGAGAGCTCCTACAATGAGCAGTTCTTC. This encodes CASSLTFGESSYNEQFF.